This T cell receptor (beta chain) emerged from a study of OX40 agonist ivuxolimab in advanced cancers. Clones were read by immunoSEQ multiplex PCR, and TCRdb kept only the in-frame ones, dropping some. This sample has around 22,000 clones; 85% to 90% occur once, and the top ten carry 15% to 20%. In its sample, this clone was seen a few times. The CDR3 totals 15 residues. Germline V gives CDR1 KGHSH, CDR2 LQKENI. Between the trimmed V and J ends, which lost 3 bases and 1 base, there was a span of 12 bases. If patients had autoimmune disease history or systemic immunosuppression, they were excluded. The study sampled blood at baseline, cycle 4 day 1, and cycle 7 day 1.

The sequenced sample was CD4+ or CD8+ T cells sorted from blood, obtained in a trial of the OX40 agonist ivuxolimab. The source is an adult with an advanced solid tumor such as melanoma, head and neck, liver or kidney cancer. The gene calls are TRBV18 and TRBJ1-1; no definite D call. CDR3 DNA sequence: TGTGCCAGCTCACCTCGGGCCCTGGGGAACACTGAAGCTTTCTTT. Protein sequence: CASSPRALGNTEAFF.